The present T cell receptor (beta chain) was sequenced within a study of T cell responses to AZD1222 COVID-19 vaccine. The V end was cut by 0 bases, the J end by 7 bases, with 10 bases between. The CDR3 runs to 13 residues. Germline V gives CDR1 SGHTA, CDR2 FQGTGA. Clones were sequenced by immunoSEQ multiplex PCR, and TCRdb holds only the in-frame ones, with some missing. The data contain about 92,000 clones, approximately 88% of them singletons. Findings and caveats of the study: The donor cohort was predominantly white British with a female majority, and clonal diversity may have been underestimated. Just a handful of AZD1222 recipients tested seropositive at baseline. Dominant CD4 TCR responses targeted spike regions 160-218 and 743-854.

To note about this clone: Its antigen is unidentified.

This chain connects TRBV7-3 to TRBJ2-7, with a weak D call TRBD1 (5 bases). The receptor comes from an adult in good health. Here the sequenced sample was peripheral blood, taken on day 0 of AZD1222 vaccination. The CDR3 bases are TGTGCCAGCAGCTTAACAGGGGAAGGAGAGCAGTACTTC. Translation: CASSLTGEGEQYF.